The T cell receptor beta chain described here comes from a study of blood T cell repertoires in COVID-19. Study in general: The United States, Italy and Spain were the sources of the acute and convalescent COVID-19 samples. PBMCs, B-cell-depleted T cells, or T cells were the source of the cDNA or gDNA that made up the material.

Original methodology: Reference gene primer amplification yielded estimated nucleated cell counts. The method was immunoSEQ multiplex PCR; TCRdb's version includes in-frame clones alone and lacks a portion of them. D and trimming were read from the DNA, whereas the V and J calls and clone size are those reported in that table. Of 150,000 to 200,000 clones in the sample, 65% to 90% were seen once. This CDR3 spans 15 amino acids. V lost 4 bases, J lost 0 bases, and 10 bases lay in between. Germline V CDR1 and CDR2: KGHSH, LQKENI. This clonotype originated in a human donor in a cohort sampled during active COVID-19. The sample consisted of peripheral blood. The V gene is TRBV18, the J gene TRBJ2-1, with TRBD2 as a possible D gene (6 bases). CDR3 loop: CASSRRESSYNEQFF. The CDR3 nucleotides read TGTGCCAGCTCACGGAGGGAGAGCTCCTACAATGAGCAGTTCTTC.